The rows below give T cell receptor beta chains drawn from one sample of a study of cytotoxic CD8 clonotypes in ibrutinib-treated CLL. The protocol was immunoSEQ multiplex PCR, while the TCRdb copy is restricted to in-frame clones and leaves out a portion. This sample has 11,000 or so clones, with 81% found just once. Source: PBMCs, taken at disease progression, from a patient treated with ibrutinib. Receptor source: a human donor with chronic lymphocytic leukemia. Each CDR3 is given with its conserved first and last residue. The D gene is left open where the match is weak. Some rows have no size entry. The others give once, few or many, or a class for an expanded clone.

clone_size d_call j_call v_call cdr3_aa cdr3_nt
few TRBD1 TRBJ1-4 TRBV7-8 CASSIRGHGEKLFF TGTGCCAGCAGCATCAGGGGGCACGGTGAAAAACTGTTTTTT
NA NA TRBJ2-5 TRBV28 CASSYSGSWGTQYF TGTGCCAGCAGTTATTCTGGGAGCTGGGGGACCCAGTACTTC
NA NA TRBJ2-2 TRBV5-4 CASSSPLGGVNTGELFF TGTGCCAGCAGCTCTCCTCTAGGGGGAGTCAACACCGGGGAGCTGTTTTTT
NA NA TRBJ2-6 TRBV7-8 CASSLRGTGGSGANVLTF TGTGCCAGCAGCTTACGTGGGACTGGGGGCTCTGGGGCCAACGTCCTGACTTTC
NA TRBD2 TRBJ2-1 TRBV19 CASRQITSGGAYNEQFF TGTGCCAGTCGGCAGATTACTAGCGGGGGGGCCTACAATGAGCAGTTCTTC
NA NA TRBJ2-5 TRBV11-2 CASSFRGAEETQYF TGTGCCAGCAGCTTTCGGGGGGCTGAGGAGACCCAGTACTTC
NA NA TRBJ2-5 TRBV7-3 CASSLGSKETQYF TGTGCCAGCAGCCTCGGGTCTAAAGAGACCCAGTACTTC
NA NA TRBJ2-6 TRBV5-4 CASSLARGTGANVLTF TGTGCCAGCAGCTTGGCCCGCGGGACTGGGGCCAACGTCCTGACTTTC
NA TRBD2 TRBJ2-1 TRBV2 CASVRREGLENEQFF TGTGCCAGCGTTCGGCGGGAGGGCCTGGAGAATGAGCAGTTCTTC
NA NA TRBJ2-6 TRBV7-9 CASSSTGNSGANVLTF TGTGCCAGCAGCTCTACAGGGAACTCTGGGGCCAACGTCCTGACTTTC
once NA TRBJ1-5 TRBV27 CASSPDRWGRNQPQHF TGTGCCAGCAGTCCCGACCGTTGGGGCCGCAATCAGCCCCAGCATTTT
NA NA TRBJ2-1 TRBV11-2 CASSFHNEQFF TGTGCCAGCAGCTTCCACAATGAGCAGTTCTTC
NA TRBD2 TRBJ2-1 TRBV27 CASWLAGVGNEQFF TGTGCCAGCTGGCTAGCGGGAGTTGGTAATGAGCAGTTCTTC
NA NA TRBJ1-4 TRBV4-1 CASSHPRGPNEKLFF TGCGCCAGCAGCCATCCCAGGGGACCTAATGAAAAACTGTTTTTT
once TRBD1 TRBJ1-1 TRBV11-3 CASSGGQGVNTEAFF TGTGCCAGTTCCGGCGGACAGGGAGTAAACACTGAAGCTTTCTTT